This passage covers 10 T cell receptor beta chains from one sample sequenced in a study of identical twins (dated by TCRdb to the mid-2010s). Library preparation was by 5' RACE. The sequencer listed for this sample is Illumina HiSeq 2000. TCRdb redid the processing of the public reads, applying fastp at Q25 and MiXCR, and retained in-frame beta chains. Duplicate CDR3 protein sequences are folded into a single record with the most common DNA and genes. The sample yields some 630,000 distinct CDR3 sequences; roughly 7.2% were counted once. Around 1.6% of the sample is in the top ten clones. In addition, the sample was reused for a study of yellow fever vaccine responses in identical twins.

The sample was PBMCs. These receptors all stem from a woman aged 18-29 years in good health.

The CDR3 coding sequence is TGTGCCAGCAATCGGGAGAACCGGCAAGAGACCCAGTACTTC. As protein: CASNRENRQETQYF. This chain joins TRBV6-1 and TRBJ2-5, with a possible D match to TRBD2 (6 bases). Per germline, CDR1 MNHNS and CDR2 SASEGT. The CDR3 consists of 14 residues. Trimming took 7 bases from V and 2 from J, leaving 14 bases between them.

The V and J genes are TRBV5-1 and TRBJ2-5, with TRBD1 identical over 7 bases. The ends lost 3 bases at V and 0 bases at J; junction bases unmatched: 11. Looked up from germline, CDR1 is SGHRS and CDR2 is YFSETQ. This CDR3 has 17 amino acids. The DNA for the CDR3 is TGCGCCAGCAGCTACACAGGGGCGGAGTGGTACCAAGAGACCCAGTACTTC. Translating it yields CASSYTGAEWYQETQYF.

This clonotype has more than one count but fewer than ten. The chain is built from TRBV12-5 and TRBJ2-3; D ambiguous. Trimming removed 6 bases from V and 4 bases from J, with 5 bases in between. Germline V gene sequence: CDR1 LGHNT, CDR2 FRNRAP. This CDR3 contains 11 residues. CDR3 sequence (DNA): TGTGCTAGTGGGGCCGCAGATACGCAGTATTTT. This sequence encodes CASGAADTQYF. Looking up the rest from reference TRBV12-5 and TRBJ2-3 gives the full variable domain: DARVTQTPRHKVTEMGQEVTMRCQPILGHNTVFWYRQTMMQGLELLAYFRNRAPLDDSGMPKDRFSAEMPDATLATLKIQPSEPRDSAVYFCASGAADTQYFGPGTRLTVL.

This clonotype was counted many times. This chain uses TRBV5-1 with TRBJ2-7; 11 bases map to TRBD2. The germline V gene encodes CDR1 SGHRS and CDR2 YFSETQ. The CDR3 extends over 14 amino acids. Trimming took 4 bases from V and 0 from J; bases not matched to a gene: 0. Here the CDR3 reads CASSGTSGSYEQYF. The CDR3 nucleotides read TGCGCCAGCAGCGGGACTAGCGGCTCCTACGAGCAGTACTTC.

V is TRBV18 and J is TRBJ2-1; D possibly uses TRBD1 or TRBD2 (5 bases each). Germline V gene data show CDR1 as KGHSH and CDR2 as LQKENI. The CDR3 is 13 residues long. V was clipped by 3 bases and J by 6 bases, with 9 bases between them. The CDR3 nucleotides read TGTGCCAGCTCACCGTTTGGGGGCAATGAGCAGTTCTTC. This translates into CASSPFGGNEQFF.

This clonotype was seen a handful of times. The chain uses TRBV2 and TRBJ2-7, with 15 bases that match TRBD2. The CDR3 covers 17 residues. The trim removed 10 bases at V and 3 bases at J, leaving 13 bases unmatched. Germline lookup yields CDR1 SNHLY and CDR2 FYNNEI. The CDR3 nucleotides read TGTGCCACCAAGGGACTAGCGGGAGGCTCGGGGCTCTACGAGCAGTACTTC. This encodes CATKGLAGGSGLYEQYF.

V usage is TRBV11-3 and J usage is TRBJ2-7; perhaps D is TRBD1 or TRBD2 (5 bases each). In germline, CDR1 is SGHNT, CDR2 YENEEA. The CDR3 loop spans 14 amino acids. V gave up 5 bases and J gave up 4 bases, with 15 bases separating them. The CDR3 loop is CASSKGRWGYEQYF. The CDR3 DNA is TGTGCCAGCAGCAAGGGACGGTGGGGGTACGAGCAGTACTTC.

This clonotype was picked up a small number of times. This chain links TRBV9 with TRBJ2-2; 12 bases fit TRBD1. The V segment lost 3 bases and the J segment 4 bases; nucleotides outside the gene matches: 7. The CDR3 sequence is 17 residues long. Germline V gene lookup returns CDR1 SGDLS and CDR2 YYNGEE. The CDR3 reads CASSALGTGGGTGELFF. The CDR3 DNA sequence: TGTGCCAGCAGCGCCCTCGGGACAGGGGGCGGCACCGGGGAGCTGTTTTTT.

The rearrangement uses TRBV7-9 and TRBJ2-1; D gene uncertain. Per the germline V gene, CDR1 is SEHNR and CDR2 is FQNEAQ (reference sequence). CDR3 length equals 14 residues. With 1 base removed from V and 2 bases from J, the gap between germline ends came to 6 bases. CDR3 sequence (DNA): TGTGCCAGCAGCTTAGACTTGACCTACAATGAGCAGTTCTTC. Protein: CASSLDLTYNEQFF.

This chain links TRBV7-2 with TRBJ1-6; TRBD1 aligns across 9 bases. The CDR3 consists of 14 residues. V was pared by 5 bases and J by 8 bases, with 4 bases of the junction left unmatched. Germline V gene lookup returns CDR1 SGHTA and CDR2 FQGNSA. CDR3 coding DNA: TGTGCCAGCAGCCAAGACAGGGGGTATTCACCCCTCCACTTT. Amino acids: CASSQDRGYSPLHF.